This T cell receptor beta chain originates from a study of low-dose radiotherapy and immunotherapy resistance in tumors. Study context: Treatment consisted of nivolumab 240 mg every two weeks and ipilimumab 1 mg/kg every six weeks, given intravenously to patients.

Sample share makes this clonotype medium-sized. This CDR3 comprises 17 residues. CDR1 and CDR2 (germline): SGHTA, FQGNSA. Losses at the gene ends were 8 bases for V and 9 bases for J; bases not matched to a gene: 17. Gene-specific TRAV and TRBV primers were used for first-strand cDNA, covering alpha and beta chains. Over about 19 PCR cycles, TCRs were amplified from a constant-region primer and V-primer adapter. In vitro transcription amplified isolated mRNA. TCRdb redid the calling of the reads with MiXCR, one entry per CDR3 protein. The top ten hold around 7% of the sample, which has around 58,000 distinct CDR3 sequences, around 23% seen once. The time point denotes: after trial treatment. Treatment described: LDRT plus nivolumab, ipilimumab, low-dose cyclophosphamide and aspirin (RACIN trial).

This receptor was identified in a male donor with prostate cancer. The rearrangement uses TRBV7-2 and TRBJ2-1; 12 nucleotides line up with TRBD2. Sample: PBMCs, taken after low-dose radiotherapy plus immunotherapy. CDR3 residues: CASSDLQATSGGVEQFF. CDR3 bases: TGTGCCAGCTCCGACCTCCAGGCGACTAGCGGGGGAGTTGAGCAGTTCTTC. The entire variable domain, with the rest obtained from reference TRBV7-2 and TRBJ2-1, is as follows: GAGVSQSPSNKVTEKGKDVELRCDPISGHTALYWYRQSLGQGLEFLIYFQGNSAPDKSGLPSDRFSAERTGGSVSTLTIQRTQQEDSAVYLCASSDLQATSGGVEQFFGPGTRLTVL.